These 14 T cell receptor beta chains were sequenced from one sample in a study of cytomegalovirus exposure and HLA in healthy donors. Both 60 Vbeta primers and 13 Jbeta primers went into the PCR. Profiled with immunoSEQ multiplex PCR; TCRdb holds only in-frame clones, not every one. The table lists about 94,000 clones, roughly three quarters of them singletons. Sequencing was done on a sample of PBMCs. These receptor sequences come from a woman aged 40 to 55 in good health and CMV-seronegative.

The rearrangement links TRBV27 to TRBJ1-6; weak D call: TRBD1 (6 bases). V lost 8 bases to trimming and J lost 2 bases, with 13 bases between them. Germline V gene lookup returns CDR1 MNHEY and CDR2 SMNVEV (reference sequence). CDR3 size: 15 residues. The CDR3 spells CASSPRDTYNSPLHF. CDR3 bases: TGTGCCAGCTCGCCCCGGGACACCTATAATTCACCCCTCCACTTT.

This clone was found a few times. V and J are TRBV5-6 and TRBJ2-7, with 8 bases matching TRBD1. The CDR3 has 15 residues. Germline V gene sequence: CDR1 SGHDT, CDR2 YYEEEE. Germline trimming cut 4 bases from V and 3 bases from J; bases unmatched to any gene: 9. CDR3 amino acids: CASSRGTGIGYEQYF. CDR3 in DNA: TGTGCCAGCAGCCGGGGGACAGGCATTGGCTACGAGCAGTACTTC. Full variable domain (outside the CDR3, taken from reference TRBV5-6 and TRBJ2-7): DAGVTQSPTHLIKTRGQQVTLRCSPKSGHDTVSWYQQALGQGPQFIFQYYEEEERQRGNFPDRFSGHQFPNYSSELNVNALLLGDSALYLCASSRGTGIGYEQYFGPGTRLTVT.

The rearrangement joins TRBV4-1 to TRBJ2-1; 9 bases map to TRBD2. With 0 bases clipped from V and 7 bases from J, the junction kept 7 bases outside the gene matches. Looked up from germline, CDR1 is MGHRA and CDR2 is YSYEKL. The CDR3 runs 16 residues. The CDR3 spells CASSQDLGLAGNEQFF. The DNA for the CDR3 is TGCGCCAGCAGCCAAGATTTGGGTCTAGCGGGAAATGAGCAGTTCTTC.

The genes are TRBV5-6 and TRBJ1-5; 7 nucleotides agree with TRBD1. The V and J ends lost 3 bases and 3 bases, in that order; junction bases with no gene match: 9. The CDR3 extends over 16 amino acids. Germline V CDR1 and CDR2: SGHDT, YYEEEE. The CDR3 DNA is TGTGCCAGCAGCTCTACCCCAGGGGGATACAATCAGCCCCAGCATTTT. This gives the protein CASSSTPGGYNQPQHF.

The chain uses TRBV7-9 and TRBJ1-1, with D possibly matching TRBD1 (6 bases). Per germline, CDR1 SEHNR and CDR2 FQNEAQ (reference sequence). The CDR3 runs to 14 residues. V gave up 5 bases and J gave up 6 bases, with 16 bases separating them. The DNA for the CDR3 is TGTGCCAGCAGCGCCTCACACGGGACACCTGAAGCTTTCTTT. This encodes CASSASHGTPEAFF.

This clone has a handful of counts. The gene calls are TRBV30 and TRBJ2-6, with a tentative D call TRBD1 (6 bases). CDR1 and CDR2 from the germline V gene are GTSNPN and SVGIG (reference sequence). The CDR3 covers 13 residues. Trimming removed 7 bases from V and 0 bases from J, with 7 bases in between. CDR3 DNA: TGTGCCTACAGGGTCTCTGGGGCCAACGTCCTGACTTTC. This translates into CAYRVSGANVLTF.

The V and J genes are TRBV18 and TRBJ1-1, with a tentative D call TRBD1 (6 bases). The CDR3 runs 14 residues. Trimming took 3 bases from V and 0 from J, leaving 8 bases between them. Per the germline V gene, CDR1 is KGHSH and CDR2 is LQKENI. CDR3 amino acids: CASSPGAVNTEAFF. CDR3 coding DNA: TGTGCCAGCTCACCGGGGGCGGTGAACACTGAAGCTTTCTTT.

This clone has a single count. The gene calls are TRBV28 and TRBJ2-2; 12 positions match TRBD2. Germline V gene data show CDR1 as MDHEN and CDR2 as SYDVKM. J lost 4 bases, V lost 7 bases, and 4 bases had no gene match. The CDR3 runs to 15 residues. This CDR3 is CASTSGGVFTGELFF. In DNA, the CDR3 is TGTGCCAGCACTAGCGGGGGGGTTTTCACCGGGGAGCTGTTTTTT.

This chain links TRBV7-9 with TRBJ1-1; weak D call: TRBD1 (5 bases). The CDR3 runs to 11 residues. Germline V gives CDR1 SEHNR, CDR2 FQNEAQ (reference sequence). Trimming left V 7 bases short and J 6 bases short, with 9 bases between. The CDR3 reads CASMTASEAFF. CDR3 in DNA: TGTGCCAGCATGACAGCCTCTGAAGCTTTCTTT.

V gene TRBV5-5 combines with J gene TRBJ1-1; a possible D gene is TRBD1 (6 bases). Germline values: CDR1 SGHKS, CDR2 YYEKEE (reference sequence). The CDR3 length is 16 residues. Between the trimmed V and J ends, which lost 4 bases and 3 bases, there was a span of 19 bases. The CDR3 spells CASSQIPGQIYTEAFF. The DNA of the CDR3 is TGTGCCAGCAGCCAAATCCCCGGACAGATTTACACTGAAGCTTTCTTT.

V is TRBV7-8 and J is TRBJ1-1, with D possibly TRBD1 on 5 matching bases. The CDR3 runs to 18 residues. V lost 6 bases, J lost 3 bases, and 26 bases lay in between. Germline V gene sequence: CDR1 SGHVS, CDR2 FQNEAQ. CDR3 DNA sequence: TGTGCCAGCAGTCCCTCACGCCGGGAGACAAGGGGTGACACTGAAGCTTTCTTT. Translation: CASSPSRRETRGDTEAFF.

This clone was seen only once. The genes are TRBV7-2 and TRBJ2-3; the match to TRBD2 covers 8 bases. V trimming: 5 bases; J trimming: 2 bases; junction bases outside the gene matches: 6. This CDR3 contains 15 residues. CDR1 and CDR2 from the germline V gene are SGHTA and FQGNSA. CDR3 region: CASSPQAGATDTQYF. The CDR3 DNA follows: TGTGCCAGCAGCCCACAAGCGGGGGCCACAGATACGCAGTATTTT.

This chain connects TRBV19 to TRBJ1-2; 8 bases are shared with TRBD1. With 10 bases clipped from V and 2 bases from J, the junction kept 6 bases outside the gene matches. Germline CDR1 is LNHDA and CDR2 is SQIVND (reference sequence). CDR3 size: 13 residues. The CDR3 bases are TGTGCCACCCGGACAGGGTTGAACTATGGCTACACCTTC. Amino acids: CATRTGLNYGYTF.

This sequence joins TRBV18 and TRBJ2-1, with 8 bases identical to TRBD1. The CDR3 totals 15 residues. CDR1 and CDR2 from the germline V gene are KGHSH and LQKENI. Trimming removed 3 bases from V and 6 bases from J; junction bases left unmatched: 7. The CDR3 protein is CASSPKQGQVNEQFF. In DNA form, the CDR3 reads TGTGCCAGCTCACCTAAACAGGGACAGGTCAATGAGCAGTTCTTC.